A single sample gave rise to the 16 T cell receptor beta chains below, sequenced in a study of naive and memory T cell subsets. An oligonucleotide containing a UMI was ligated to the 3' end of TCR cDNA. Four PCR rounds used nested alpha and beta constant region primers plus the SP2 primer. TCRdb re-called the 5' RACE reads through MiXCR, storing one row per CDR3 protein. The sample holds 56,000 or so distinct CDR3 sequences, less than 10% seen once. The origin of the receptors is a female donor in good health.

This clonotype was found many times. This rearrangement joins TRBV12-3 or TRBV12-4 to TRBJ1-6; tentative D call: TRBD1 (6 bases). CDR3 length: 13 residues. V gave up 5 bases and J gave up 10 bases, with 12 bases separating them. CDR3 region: CASSPQGGSPLHF. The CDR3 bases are TGTGCCAGCAGTCCACAGGGAGGATCACCCCTCCACTTT.

In nucleotides, the CDR3 is TGCAGCGTTGTAAGGGATCCCACAGATACGCAGTATTTT. Translation: CSVVRDPTDTQYF. The chain employs TRBV29-1 and TRBJ2-3; D gene unclear. CDR3 length equals 13 residues. From germline, CDR1 is SQVTM and CDR2 ANQGSEA. V dropped 4 bases and J dropped 2 bases, with 10 bases sitting between them.

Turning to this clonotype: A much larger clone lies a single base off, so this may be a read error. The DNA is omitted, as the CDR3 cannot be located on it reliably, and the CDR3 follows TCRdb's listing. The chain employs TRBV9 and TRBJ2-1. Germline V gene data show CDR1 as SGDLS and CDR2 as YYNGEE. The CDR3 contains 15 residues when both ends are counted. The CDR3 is CASSVGLGAYNEQLF.

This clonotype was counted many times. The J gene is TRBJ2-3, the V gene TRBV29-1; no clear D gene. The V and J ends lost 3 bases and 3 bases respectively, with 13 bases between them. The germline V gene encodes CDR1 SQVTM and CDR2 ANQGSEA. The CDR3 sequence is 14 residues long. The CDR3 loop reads CSVEKESVTDTQYF. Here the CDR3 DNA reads TGCAGCGTTGAGAAAGAGAGCGTGACAGATACGCAGTATTTT.

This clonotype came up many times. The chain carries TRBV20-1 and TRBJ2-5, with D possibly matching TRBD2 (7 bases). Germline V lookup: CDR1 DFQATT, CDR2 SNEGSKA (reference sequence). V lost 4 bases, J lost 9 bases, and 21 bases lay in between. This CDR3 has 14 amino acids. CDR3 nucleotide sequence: TGCAGTGCTACACGGGGGGCCGAATATAGGGCCCAGTACTTC. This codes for CSATRGAEYRAQYF.

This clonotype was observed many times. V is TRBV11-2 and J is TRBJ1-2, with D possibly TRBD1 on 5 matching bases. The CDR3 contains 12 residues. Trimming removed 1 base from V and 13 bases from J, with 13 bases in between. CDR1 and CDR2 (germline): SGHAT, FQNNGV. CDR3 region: CASSLVFEGPTF. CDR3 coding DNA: TGTGCCAGCAGCTTAGTATTCGAGGGGCCCACCTTC. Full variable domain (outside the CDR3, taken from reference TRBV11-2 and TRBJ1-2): EAGVAQSPRYKIIEKRQSVAFWCNPISGHATLYWYQQILGQGPKLLIQFQNNGVVDDSQLPKDRFSAERLKGVDSTLKIQPAKLEDSAVYLCASSLVFEGPTFGSGTRLTVV.

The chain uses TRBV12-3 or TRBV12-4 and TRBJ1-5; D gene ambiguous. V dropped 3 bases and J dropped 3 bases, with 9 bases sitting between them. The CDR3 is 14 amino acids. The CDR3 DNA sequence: TGTGCCAGCAGTTTGTCGGCAGTCAATCAGCCCCAGCATTTT. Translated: CASSLSAVNQPQHF.

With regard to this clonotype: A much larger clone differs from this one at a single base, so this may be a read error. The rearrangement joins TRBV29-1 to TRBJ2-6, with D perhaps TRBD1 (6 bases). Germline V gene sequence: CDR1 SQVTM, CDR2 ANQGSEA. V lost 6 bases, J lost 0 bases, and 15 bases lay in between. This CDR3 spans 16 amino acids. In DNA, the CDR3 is TGCAGCGTCCGGGAACAGGGCATCTCTGGGGCCAACGTCCTGACTTTC. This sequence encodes CSVREQGISGANVLTF.

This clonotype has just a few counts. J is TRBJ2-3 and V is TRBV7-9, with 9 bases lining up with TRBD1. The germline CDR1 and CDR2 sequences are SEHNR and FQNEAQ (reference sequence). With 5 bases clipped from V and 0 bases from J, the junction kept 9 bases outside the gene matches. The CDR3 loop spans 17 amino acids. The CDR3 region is CASSATGGSLSTDTQYF. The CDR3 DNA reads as TGTGCCAGCAGCGCGACAGGGGGGTCCCTTAGCACAGATACGCAGTATTTT.

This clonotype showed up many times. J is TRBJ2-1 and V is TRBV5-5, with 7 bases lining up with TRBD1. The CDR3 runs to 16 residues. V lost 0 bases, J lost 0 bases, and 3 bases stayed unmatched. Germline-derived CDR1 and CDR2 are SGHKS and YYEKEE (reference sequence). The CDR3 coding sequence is TGTGCCAGCAGCTTGGTACAGGGGTTCTCCTACAATGAGCAGTTCTTC. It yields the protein CASSLVQGFSYNEQFF.

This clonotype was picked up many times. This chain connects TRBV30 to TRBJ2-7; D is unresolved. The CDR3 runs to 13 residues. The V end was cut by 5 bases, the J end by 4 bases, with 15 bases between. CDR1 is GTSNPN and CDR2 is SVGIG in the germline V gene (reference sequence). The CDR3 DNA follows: TGTGCCTGGGCGCTAGGGCGGAGATACGAGCAGTACTTC. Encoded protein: CAWALGRRYEQYF. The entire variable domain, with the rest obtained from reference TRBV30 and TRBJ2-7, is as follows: SQTIHQWPATLVQPVGSPLSLECTVEGTSNPNLYWYRQAAGRGLQLLFYSVGIGQISSEVPQNLSASRPQDRQFILSSKKLLLSDSGFYLCAWALGRRYEQYFGPGTRLTVT.

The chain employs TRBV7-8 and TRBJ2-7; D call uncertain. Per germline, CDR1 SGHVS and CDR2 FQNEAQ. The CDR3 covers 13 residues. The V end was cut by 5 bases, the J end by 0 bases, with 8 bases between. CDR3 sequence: CASSVPGSYEQYF. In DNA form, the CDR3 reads TGTGCCAGCAGCGTACCGGGCTCCTACGAGCAGTACTTC.

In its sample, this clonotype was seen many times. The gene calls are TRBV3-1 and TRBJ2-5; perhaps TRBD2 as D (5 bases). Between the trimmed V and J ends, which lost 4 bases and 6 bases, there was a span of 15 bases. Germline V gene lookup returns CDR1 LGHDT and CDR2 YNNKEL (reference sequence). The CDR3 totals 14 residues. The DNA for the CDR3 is TGTGCCAGCAGCCGACCAGCTAGCAGACAGACCCAGTACTTC. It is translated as CASSRPASRQTQYF.

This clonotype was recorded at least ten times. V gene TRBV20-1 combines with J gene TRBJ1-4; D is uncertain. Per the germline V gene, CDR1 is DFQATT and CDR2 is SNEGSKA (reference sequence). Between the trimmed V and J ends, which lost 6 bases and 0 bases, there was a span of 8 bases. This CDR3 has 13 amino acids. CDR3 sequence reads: CSAIRATNEKLFF. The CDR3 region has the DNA TGCAGTGCCATCCGGGCAACTAATGAAAAACTGTTTTTT.

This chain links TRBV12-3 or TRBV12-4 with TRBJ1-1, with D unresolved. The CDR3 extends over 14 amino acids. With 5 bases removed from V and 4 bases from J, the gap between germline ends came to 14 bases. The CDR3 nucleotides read TGTGCCAGCAGTGCGACTATTTGGGGCACTGAAGCTTTCTTT. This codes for CASSATIWGTEAFF.

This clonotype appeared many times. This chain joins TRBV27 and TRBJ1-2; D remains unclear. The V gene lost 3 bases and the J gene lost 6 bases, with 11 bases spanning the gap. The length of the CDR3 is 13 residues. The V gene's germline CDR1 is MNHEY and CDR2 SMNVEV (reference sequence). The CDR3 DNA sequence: TGTGCCAGCAGTTTCACAGTCACTAATGGCTACACCTTC. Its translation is CASSFTVTNGYTF.